This T cell receptor beta chain was captured by sequencing in a study of patients and donors after allogeneic stem cell transplantation. Trimming removed 6 bases from V and 6 bases from J, with 9 bases in between. This CDR3 spans 12 amino acids. From the RT-PCR reads, TCRdb called clonotypes with MiXCR, one entry per CDR3 protein. The sample carries several thousand distinct CDR3 sequences, roughly 26% recorded once. The rearrangement joins TRBV12-3 or TRBV12-4 to TRBJ2-1, with D perhaps matching TRBD2 (6 bases). The sequenced sample consisted of blood, either unsorted or a sorted T cell fraction (not recorded which). This sequence was found in a human donor who was either an allogeneic HSCT recipient or a stem cell or donor lymphocyte infusion donor (not recorded which). It is not recorded whose cells these are; they may come from a transplant donor. CDR3 sequence reads: CASRTSPNEQFF. Here the CDR3 DNA reads TGTGCCAGCAGAACTAGCCCCAATGAGCAGTTCTTC.